The entry below describes one T cell receptor beta chain. Its specificity is not known. This specimen belongs to a study of cytomegalovirus exposure and HLA in healthy donors. Study information: Earlier results showed 90 million to 130 million unique TCR beta sequences derived from approximately 170 million T cells.

This PCR relied on a set of 60 Vbeta primers and 13 Jbeta primers. TCRdb keeps only in-frame clones here, not all; method: immunoSEQ multiplex PCR. The table shows around 130,000 clones, with about three quarters occurring only once. From germline, CDR1 is MNHEY and CDR2 SVGAGI. The length of the CDR3 is 15 residues. V trimming: 4 bases; J trimming: 2 bases; junction bases outside the gene matches: 4. Study-wide points: In a later analysis, at a false discovery rate of 0.05, about 15,000 TCR beta sequences were associated with HLA alleles. Some TCR beta chains (roughly 160 of them) were listed as cytomegalovirus-associated.

This TCR derives from a young woman in good health and CMV-seronegative. Sequences were obtained from PBMCs. The chain carries TRBV6-5 and TRBJ2-3; TRBD2 matches at 9 bases. Here the CDR3 reads CASSSTSGYTDTQYF. In DNA, the CDR3 is TGTGCCAGCAGTTCAACTAGCGGGTACACAGATACGCAGTATTTT.